One and the same sample provided the 2 T cell receptor beta chains below, sequenced in a study of tumor and adjacent non-tumor tissue in lung cancer. No cell sorting was done before RNA was extracted from the tissue. TCRbeta libraries were built with three rounds of nested PCR, modified from ARM-PCR. MiXCR was run by TCRdb on the multiplex PCR reads, yielding one entry per CDR3 protein. The sample carries about 70,000 distinct CDR3 sequences, around 73% recorded once. The material sequenced was lung tumor tissue. The receptors here all came from a man between 60 and 75 years old with non-small cell lung cancer.

This clonotype occurred a few times. Possible read error: a much larger clone is one base away. This sequence joins TRBV28 and TRBJ2-2; a weak D match, TRBD2 (5 bases). The CDR3 sequence is 11 residues long. The V gene's germline CDR1 is MDHEN and CDR2 SYDVKM. CDR3 region: CASRSTGKLFF. CDR3 bases: TGTGCCAGCAGGTCCACCGGGAAGCTGTTTTTT.

Concerning this clonotype itself: A read error is likely, as this CDR3 ends without the conserved phenylalanine or tryptophan. The DNA is omitted, as the CDR3 cannot be located on it reliably, and the CDR3 follows TCRdb's listing. This chain uses TRBV5-4 with TRBJ2-3; the listed D gene, TRBD2, was not tested against the DNA. Germline V gene data show CDR1 as SGHNT and CDR2 as YYREEE (reference sequence). The CDR3 has 16 residues if both end residues are counted. The CDR3 loop is CASSPIEREPGDTQCL.